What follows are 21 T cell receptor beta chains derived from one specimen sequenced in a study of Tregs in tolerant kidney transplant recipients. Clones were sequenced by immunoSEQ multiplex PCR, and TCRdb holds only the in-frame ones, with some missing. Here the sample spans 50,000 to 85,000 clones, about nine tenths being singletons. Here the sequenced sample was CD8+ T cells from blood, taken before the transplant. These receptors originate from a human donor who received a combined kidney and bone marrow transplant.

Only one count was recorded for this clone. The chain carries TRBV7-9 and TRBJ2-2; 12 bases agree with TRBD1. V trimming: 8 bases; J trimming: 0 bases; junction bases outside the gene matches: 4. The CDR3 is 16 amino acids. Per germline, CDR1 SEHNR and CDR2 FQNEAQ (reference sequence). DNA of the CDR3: TGTGCCAGCGGGGGGACAGGGGGCTCGAACACCGGGGAGCTGTTTTTT. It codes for CASGGTGGSNTGELFF. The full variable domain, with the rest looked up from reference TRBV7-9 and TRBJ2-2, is DTGVSQNPRHKITKRGQNVTFRCDPISEHNRLYWYRQTLGQGPEFLTYFQNEAQLEKSRLLSDRFSAERPKGSFSTLEIQRTEQGDSAMYLCASGGTGGSNTGELFFGEGSRLTVL.

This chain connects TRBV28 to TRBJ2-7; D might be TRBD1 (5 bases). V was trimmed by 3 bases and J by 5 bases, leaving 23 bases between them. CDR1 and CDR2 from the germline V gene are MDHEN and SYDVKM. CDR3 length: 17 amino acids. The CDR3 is CASSFFGGDSERDEQYF. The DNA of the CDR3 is TGTGCCAGCAGTTTTTTCGGCGGCGACAGTGAAAGGGACGAGCAGTACTTC.

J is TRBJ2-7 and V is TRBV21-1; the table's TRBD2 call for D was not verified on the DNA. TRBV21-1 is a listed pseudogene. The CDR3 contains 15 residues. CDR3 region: CASLRSGGAGYEQYF. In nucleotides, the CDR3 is TGTGCCAGCCTACGGAGCGGGGGGGCAGGGTACGAGCAGTACTTC.

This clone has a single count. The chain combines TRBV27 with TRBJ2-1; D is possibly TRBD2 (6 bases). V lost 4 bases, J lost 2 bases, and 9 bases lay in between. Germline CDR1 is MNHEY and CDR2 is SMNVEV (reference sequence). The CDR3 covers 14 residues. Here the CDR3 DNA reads TGTGCCAGCAGTTCTGCGGGGACCTACAATGAGCAGTTCTTC. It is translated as CASSSAGTYNEQFF.

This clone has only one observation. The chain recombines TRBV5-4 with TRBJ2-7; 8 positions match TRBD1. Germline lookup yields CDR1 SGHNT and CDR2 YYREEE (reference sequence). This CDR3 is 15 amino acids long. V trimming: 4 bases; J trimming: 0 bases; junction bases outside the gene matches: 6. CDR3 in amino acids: CASSLRTGLSYEQYF. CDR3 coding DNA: TGTGCCAGCAGCCTTCGGACAGGGCTCTCCTACGAGCAGTACTTC.

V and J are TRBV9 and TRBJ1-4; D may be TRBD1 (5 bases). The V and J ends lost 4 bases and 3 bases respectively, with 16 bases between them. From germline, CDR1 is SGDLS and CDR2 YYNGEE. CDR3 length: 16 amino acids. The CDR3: CASSFAGTGANEKLFF. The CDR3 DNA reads TGTGCCAGCAGCTTTGCCGGGACTGGGGCTAATGAAAAACTGTTTTTT.

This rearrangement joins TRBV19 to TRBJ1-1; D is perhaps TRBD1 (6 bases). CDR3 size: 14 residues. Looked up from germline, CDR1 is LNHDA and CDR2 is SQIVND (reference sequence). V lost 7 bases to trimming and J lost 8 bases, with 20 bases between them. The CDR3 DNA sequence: TGTGCCAGTACCATCGGGGGGCTGACGGCAGAAGCTTTCTTT. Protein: CASTIGGLTAEAFF.

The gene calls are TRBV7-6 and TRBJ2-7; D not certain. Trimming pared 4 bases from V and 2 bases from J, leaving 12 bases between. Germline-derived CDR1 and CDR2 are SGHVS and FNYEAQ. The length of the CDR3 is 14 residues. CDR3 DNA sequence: TGTGCCAGCAGCTCACTTATCTCCCCCTACGAGCAGTACTTC. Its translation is CASSSLISPYEQYF.

The CDR3 DNA is TGTGCCAGCAGCCTTGGGGCACCGAACACTGAAGCTTTCTTT. Amino acids: CASSLGAPNTEAFF. V and J are TRBV7-9 and TRBJ1-1; weak D call: TRBD1 (5 bases). V was cut by 5 bases and J by 1 base, with 11 bases left in between. CDR3 length: 14 amino acids. Germline lookup yields CDR1 SEHNR and CDR2 FQNEAQ (reference sequence). Together with reference TRBV7-9 and TRBJ1-1, the CDR3 gives the full variable domain: DTGVSQNPRHKITKRGQNVTFRCDPISEHNRLYWYRQTLGQGPEFLTYFQNEAQLEKSRLLSDRFSAERPKGSFSTLEIQRTEQGDSAMYLCASSLGAPNTEAFFGQGTRLTVV.

The CDR3 here is CASSWDRGYEQYF. The CDR3 nucleotides read TGTGCCAGCAGCTGGGACAGGGGCTACGAGCAGTACTTC. J is TRBJ2-7 and V is TRBV7-8, with 10 nucleotides matching TRBD1. This CDR3 has 13 residues. The trim removed 4 bases at V and 3 bases at J, leaving 0 bases unmatched. From germline, CDR1 is SGHVS and CDR2 FQNEAQ.

In DNA, the CDR3 is TGTGCCAGCAGAGGGGGTCAGGGGATTGGACTCTCTGGGGCCAACGTCCTGACTTTC. Its translation: CASRGGQGIGLSGANVLTF. The genes are TRBV28 and TRBJ2-6; D may be TRBD1 (6 bases). The V gene lost 6 bases and the J gene lost 0 bases, with 21 bases spanning the gap. This CDR3 is built from 19 residues. Germline CDR1 is MDHEN and CDR2 is SYDVKM.

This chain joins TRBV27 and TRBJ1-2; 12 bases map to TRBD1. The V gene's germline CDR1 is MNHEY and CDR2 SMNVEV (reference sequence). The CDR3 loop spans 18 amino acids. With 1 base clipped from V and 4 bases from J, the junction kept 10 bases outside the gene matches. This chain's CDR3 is CASSLFSGTGGAGYGYTF. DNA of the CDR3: TGTGCCAGCAGTTTATTCTCCGGGACAGGGGGCGCTGGCTATGGCTACACCTTC.

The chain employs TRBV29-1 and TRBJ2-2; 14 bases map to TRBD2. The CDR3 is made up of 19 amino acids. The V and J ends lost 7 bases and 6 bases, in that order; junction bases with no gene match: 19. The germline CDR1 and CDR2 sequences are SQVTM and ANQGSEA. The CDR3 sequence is CSGLLSGGTSGRLAGELFF. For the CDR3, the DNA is TGCAGCGGATTACTATCGGGTGGGACTAGCGGGAGATTGGCCGGGGAGCTGTTTTTT.

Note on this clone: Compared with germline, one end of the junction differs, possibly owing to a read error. Here the CDR3 DNA reads TGTGCCAGCAGCCCAGGGATAAGCAGTCAGCCCCAGCATTTT. Residues: CASSPGISSQPQHF. The rearrangement joins TRBV7-9 to TRBJ1-5; perhaps TRBD1 as D (5 bases). The CDR3 loop spans 14 amino acids. CDR1 is SEHNR and CDR2 is FQNEAQ in the germline V gene (reference sequence).

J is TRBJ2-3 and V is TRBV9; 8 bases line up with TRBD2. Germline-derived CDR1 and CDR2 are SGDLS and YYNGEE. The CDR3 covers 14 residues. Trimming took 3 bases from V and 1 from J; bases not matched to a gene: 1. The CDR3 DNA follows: TGTGCCAGCAGCGAGACTAGCGGCACAGATACGCAGTATTTT. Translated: CASSETSGTDTQYF. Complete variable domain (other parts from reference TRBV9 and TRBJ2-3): DSGVTQTPKHLITATGQRVTLRCSPRSGDLSVYWYQQSLDQGLQFLIQYYNGEERAKGNILERFSAQQFPDLHSELNLSSLELGDSALYFCASSETSGTDTQYFGPGTRLTVL.

The CDR3 region is CASRDSSYEQYF. The CDR3 DNA reads TGCGCCAGCAGGGACAGCTCCTACGAGCAGTACTTC. V usage is TRBV5-1 and J usage is TRBJ2-7; weak D call: TRBD1 (6 bases). This CDR3 has 12 amino acids. Trimming left V 5 bases short and J 0 bases short, with 6 bases between. Germline-derived CDR1 and CDR2 are SGHRS and YFSETQ.

The CDR3 DNA is TGTGCCAGCAGCTTGCCCCTCCGGGAGACAGACAATGAGCAGTTCTTC. Residues: CASSLPLRETDNEQFF. This chain uses TRBV5-6 with TRBJ2-1; TRBD2 might be the D (6 bases). From germline, CDR1 is SGHDT and CDR2 YYEEEE. Trimming shortened V by 1 base and J by 5 bases, and 16 bases separated the two germline ends. The CDR3 contains 16 residues.

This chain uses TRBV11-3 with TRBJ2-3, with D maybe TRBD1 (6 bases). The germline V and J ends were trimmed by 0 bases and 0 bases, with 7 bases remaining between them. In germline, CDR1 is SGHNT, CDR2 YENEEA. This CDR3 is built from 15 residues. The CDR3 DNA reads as TGTGCCAGCAGCTTAGAGACAGGAAGCACAGATACGCAGTATTTT. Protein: CASSLETGSTDTQYF.

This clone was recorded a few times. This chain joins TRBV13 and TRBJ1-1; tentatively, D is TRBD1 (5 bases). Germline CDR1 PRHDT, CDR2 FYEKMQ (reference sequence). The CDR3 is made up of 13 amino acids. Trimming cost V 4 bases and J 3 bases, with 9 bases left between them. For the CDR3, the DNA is TGTGCCAGCAGCTCTAAAGGGGACACTGAAGCTTTCTTT. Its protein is CASSSKGDTEAFF.

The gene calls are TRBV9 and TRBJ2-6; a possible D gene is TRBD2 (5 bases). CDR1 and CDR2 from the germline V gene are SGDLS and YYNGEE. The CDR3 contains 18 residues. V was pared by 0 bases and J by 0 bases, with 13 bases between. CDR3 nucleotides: TGTGCCAGCAGCGTAGCTTATCGGGGTGCCTCTGGGGCCAACGTCCTGACTTTC. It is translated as CASSVAYRGASGANVLTF.

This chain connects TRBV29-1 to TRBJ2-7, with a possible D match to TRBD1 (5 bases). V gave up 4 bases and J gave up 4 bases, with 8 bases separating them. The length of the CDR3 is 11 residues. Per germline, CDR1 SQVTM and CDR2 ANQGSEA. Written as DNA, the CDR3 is TGCAGCGTTGTTACAGGTTACGAGCAGTACTTC. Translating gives CSVVTGYEQYF.